This TCR beta chain was observed in a study of beta chain features in type 1 diabetes. Isolated RNA was reverse transcribed in full, so expressed TCRB transcripts were sequenced. Sequencing used immunoSEQ multiplex PCR; TCRdb keeps in-frame clones, though not all of them. Of more than 300,000 clones listed, approximately 12% were seen once; the top ten hold more than 0.015%. A few counts support this clone. V lost 4 bases, J lost 10 bases, and 7 bases stayed unmatched. CDR3 length: 16 residues. Germline CDR1 is MRHNA and CDR2 is SNTAGT. V usage is TRBV6-4 and J usage is TRBJ2-1, with TRBD2 identical over 16 bases. The TCR was taken from a man younger than 35 in good health. Sample: naive CD4+ T cells from blood. The CDR3 nucleotides are TGTGCCAGCAGTGGGGGGACTAGCGGGAGGGCCCGGGAGCAGTTCTTC. Its translation is CASSGGTSGRAREQFF.